A single sample is the source of the 4 T cell receptor beta chains below, sequenced in a study of T cell clones after liver transplantation. Their recognized antigens are unknown. The data were produced by immunoSEQ multiplex PCR, yet TCRdb's version contains in-frame clones alone and is incomplete. The table records some 3,000 clones, around a quarter of them present only once. Sequencing of dividing CFSE-low cells from the MLR defined alloreactive TCRbeta sequences. Sequenced: CD4+ T cells from PBMCs cultured with third-party cells. The source of these receptors is a human patient who received a liver transplant. Some T cells may have come from the graft donor.

This clone has a handful of counts. V usage is TRBV9 and J usage is TRBJ1-6, with TRBD1 identical over 10 bases. V lost 5 bases, J lost 7 bases, and 3 bases stayed unmatched. The CDR3 runs 14 residues. Looked up from germline, CDR1 is SGDLS and CDR2 is YYNGEE. Written as DNA, the CDR3 is TGTGCCAGCAGTCTGACAGGGGGCAATTCACCCCTCCACTTT. This encodes CASSLTGGNSPLHF.

This clone was seen a handful of times. The rearrangement links TRBV4-2 to TRBJ2-5; D is perhaps TRBD2 (7 bases). V dropped 3 bases and J dropped 5 bases, with 13 bases sitting between them. There are 14 residues in the CDR3. CDR1 is LGHNA and CDR2 is YNFKEQ in the germline V gene. CDR3 amino acids: CASSHRGAGETQYF. The CDR3 region has the DNA TGTGCCAGCAGCCATCGGGGGGCGGGGGAGACCCAGTACTTC.

The J gene is TRBJ2-2, the V gene TRBV9, with 11 positions matching TRBD2. J gave up 4 bases and V 3 bases, and 5 bases lay outside the gene matches. CDR1 is SGDLS and CDR2 is YYNGEE in the germline V gene. The CDR3 contains 16 residues. This chain's CDR3 is CASSARTSGPTGELFF. The CDR3 DNA reads as TGTGCCAGCAGCGCTCGGACTAGCGGGCCCACCGGGGAGCTGTTTTTT.

By share, this clone counts as medium-sized. The CDR3 nucleotides are TGTGCCAGCAGCCAAGATTCAGGACTAGCGGGTCTGGGGACCCAGTACTTC. Its protein is CASSQDSGLAGLGTQYF. The rearrangement joins TRBV14 to TRBJ2-5, with 11 bases fitting TRBD2. The CDR3 contains 17 residues. Germline V gene sequence: CDR1 SGHDN, CDR2 FVKESK. V shed 0 bases and J 7 bases; nucleotides not matched to a gene: 10.